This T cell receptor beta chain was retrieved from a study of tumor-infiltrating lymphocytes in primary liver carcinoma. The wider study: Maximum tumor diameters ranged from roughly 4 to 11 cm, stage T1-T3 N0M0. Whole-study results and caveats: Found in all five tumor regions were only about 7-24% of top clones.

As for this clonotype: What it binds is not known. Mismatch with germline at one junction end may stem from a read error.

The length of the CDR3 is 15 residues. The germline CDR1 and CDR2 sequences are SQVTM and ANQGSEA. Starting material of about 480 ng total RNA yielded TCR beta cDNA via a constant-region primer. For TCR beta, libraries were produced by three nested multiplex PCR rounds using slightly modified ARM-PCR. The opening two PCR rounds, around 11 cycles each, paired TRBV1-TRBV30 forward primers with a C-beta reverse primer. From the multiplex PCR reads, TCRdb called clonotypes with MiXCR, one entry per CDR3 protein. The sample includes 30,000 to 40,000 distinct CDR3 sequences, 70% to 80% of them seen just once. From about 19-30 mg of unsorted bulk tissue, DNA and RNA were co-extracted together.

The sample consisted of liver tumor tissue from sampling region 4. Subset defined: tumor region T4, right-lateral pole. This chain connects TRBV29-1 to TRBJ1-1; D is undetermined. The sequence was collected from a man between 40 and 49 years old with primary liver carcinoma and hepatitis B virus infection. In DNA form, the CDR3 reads TGCAGCGTTGGTGGAGGATGGTGTATTAACACTGAAGTTTTCTTT. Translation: CSVGGGWCINTEVFF.